This TCR beta chain comes out of a study of blood T cell repertoires in COVID-19. Study-level background: Specimens from acute and convalescent COVID-19 originated in the United States, Italy and Spain.

The repertoire was sequenced with immunoSEQ multiplex PCR; TCRdb's copy has only in-frame clones and lacks some. The sample includes about 190,000 clones, 80% to 90% of them seen just once. The CDR3 totals 17 residues. The chain joins TRBV21-1 to TRBJ1-5; the tabulated D call, TRBD1, remains unverified against the DNA. TRBV21-1 corresponds to a pseudogene. The sequenced material came from peripheral blood. The sequence derives from a man between 25 and 39 years old with acute or convalescent COVID-19. The CDR3 here is CASSMTGDRDSNQPQHF. The CDR3 bases are TGTGCCAGCAGCATGACTGGGGACAGGGATAGCAATCAGCCCCAGCATTTT.